This T cell receptor beta chain was sequenced in a study of shared clonotypes between healthy human individuals. Whole-study findings and limits: Shared clonotypes: 4.5% to 6.5% naive CD4, around 3.5% naive CD8, less than 2.5% memory CD4, more than 0.3% memory CD8. In contrast to clonotypes shared by all four donors, non-shared clonotypes had lower generation probabilities.

The CDR3 runs 16 residues. Per the germline V gene, CDR1 is SEHNR and CDR2 is FQNEAQ (reference sequence). Trimming stripped 1 base from V and 4 bases from J, with 14 bases between. In the case of this clone: Its antigen is not known.

Genomic DNA belonging to each subset was distributed in equal measure over several immunoSEQ plates. The method was immunoSEQ multiplex PCR; TCRdb's version includes in-frame clones alone and lacks a portion of them. In the table there are about 2 million clones, 85% to 95% of which are singletons. CD45RO-negative, CCR7-selected cells formed the naive CD8 fraction, which excluded terminally differentiated effector memory CD45RA+ cells. Sequenced sample: naive CD8+ T cells sorted from blood. The sequence was collected from a young man in good health. The rearrangement uses TRBV7-9 and TRBJ1-5; no clear D. The CDR3 sequence: CASSLGNLDGNQPQHF. CDR3 sequence (DNA): TGTGCCAGCAGCTTAGGGAACCTAGACGGAAATCAGCCCCAGCATTTT.